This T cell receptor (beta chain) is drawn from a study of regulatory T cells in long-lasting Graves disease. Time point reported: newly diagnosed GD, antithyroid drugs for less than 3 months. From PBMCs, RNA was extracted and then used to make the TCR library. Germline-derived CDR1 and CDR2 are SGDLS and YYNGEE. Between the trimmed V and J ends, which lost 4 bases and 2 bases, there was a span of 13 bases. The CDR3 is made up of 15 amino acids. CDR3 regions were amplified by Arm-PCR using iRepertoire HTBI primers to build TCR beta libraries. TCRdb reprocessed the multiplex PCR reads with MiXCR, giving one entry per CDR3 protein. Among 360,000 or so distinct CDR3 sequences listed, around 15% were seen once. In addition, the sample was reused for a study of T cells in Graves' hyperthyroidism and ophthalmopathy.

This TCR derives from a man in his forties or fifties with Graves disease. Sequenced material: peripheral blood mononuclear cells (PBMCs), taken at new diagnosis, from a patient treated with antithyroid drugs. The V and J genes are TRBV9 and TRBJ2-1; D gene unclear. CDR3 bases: TGTGCCAGCAGCAAACGACCCTCCCCCTACAATGAGCAGTTCTTC. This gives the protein CASSKRPSPYNEQFF.